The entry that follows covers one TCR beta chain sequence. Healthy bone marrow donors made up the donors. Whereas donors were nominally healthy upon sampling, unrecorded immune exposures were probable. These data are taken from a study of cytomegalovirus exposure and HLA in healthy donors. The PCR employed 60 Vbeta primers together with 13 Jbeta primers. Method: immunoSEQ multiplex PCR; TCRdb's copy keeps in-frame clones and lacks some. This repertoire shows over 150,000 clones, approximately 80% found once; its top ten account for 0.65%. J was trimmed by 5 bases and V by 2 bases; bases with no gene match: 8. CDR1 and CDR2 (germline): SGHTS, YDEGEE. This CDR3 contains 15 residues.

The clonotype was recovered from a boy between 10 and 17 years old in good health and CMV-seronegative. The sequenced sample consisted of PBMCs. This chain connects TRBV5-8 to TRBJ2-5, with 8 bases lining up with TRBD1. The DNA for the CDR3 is TGTGCCAGCAGCTTCTCAGGGGGCGCGAGGGAGACCCAGTACTTC. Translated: CASSFSGGARETQYF.